This TCR beta chain was retrieved from a study of cytomegalovirus exposure and HLA in healthy donors. V lost 7 bases and J 7 bases, leaving 14 bases between the germline ends. Germline V gene sequence: CDR1 MNHEY, CDR2 SVGAGI. CDR3 length: 14 residues. Profiled with immunoSEQ multiplex PCR; TCRdb holds only in-frame clones, not every one. The table includes fewer than 400,000 clones, 70% to 90% detected once. Findings of the study overall: 150 or so TCR beta chains were listed as cytomegalovirus-associated. Rare sequences made up most TCRs, while some public TCRs were found in many donors.

This clone was detected once. What it binds is not known. The chain links TRBV6-5 to TRBJ1-6; TRBD1 might be the D (5 bases). The material sequenced was PBMCs. The sequence was collected from a man aged 25 to 40 in good health and CMV-seronegative. Written as DNA, the CDR3 is TGTGCCAGCACCCCCAGGGCCTCCAATTCACCCCTCCACTTT. Protein: CASTPRASNSPLHF.